This paragraph reports one T cell receptor beta chain. CDR3 size: 15 residues. Germline V gene lookup returns CDR1 SQVTM and CDR2 ANQGSEA. V gave up 7 bases and J gave up 4 bases; unmatched junction bases: 13. The sample is drawn from a study of blood T cell repertoires in COVID-19. Study-level background: The analysed material was cDNA or gDNA that came from T cells, B-cell-depleted T cells, or PBMCs.

Original processing notes: Amplification of reference gene primers provided the estimated nucleated cell counts. The assay was immunoSEQ multiplex PCR, and TCRdb's table has in-frame clones only and misses some. Clonal size and the V and J genes are those of that table, whereas D and trimming came from the DNA. The table includes 30,000 to 35,000 clones, 85% to 90% detected once. Sequencing was done on a sample of peripheral blood. The rearrangement links TRBV29-1 to TRBJ2-1; 7 nucleotides match TRBD2. This clonotype was sampled from a woman aged 70-85 years with active COVID-19. The CDR3 is CSAIPPSGNYNEQFF. Written as DNA, the CDR3 is TGCAGCGCCATTCCCCCTAGCGGAAATTACAATGAGCAGTTCTTC.